This T cell receptor beta chain emerged from a study of T cells in Graves' hyperthyroidism and ophthalmopathy. In germline, CDR1 is SNHLY, CDR2 FYNNEI. V was pared by 7 bases and J by 3 bases, with 16 bases between. The CDR3 sequence is 15 residues long. Researchers took RNA transcripts and amplified the TCR beta CDR3 regions from them. In the first-round RT-PCR of the TCR CDR3, the HTBI primer set was used. In TCRdb, the multiplex PCR reads were re-called with MiXCR into one record per CDR3 protein. The sample includes around 600,000 distinct CDR3 sequences, more than 15% of them seen just once. About this clonotype itself: A much larger clone lies a single base off, so this may be a read error.

The sequencing sample was made of blood. The receptor was derived from a woman younger than 45 with Graves' hyperthyroidism. The chain carries TRBV2 and TRBJ1-5; D unclear. The CDR3 sequence: CASTSPGSNNQPQHF. The DNA of the CDR3 is TGTGCCAGCACCTCACCCGGCAGTAACAATCAGCCCCAGCATTTT.